This T cell receptor beta chain was retrieved from a study of OX40 agonist ivuxolimab in advanced cancers. At the level of the study: Participants could have had prior anti-PD-1, anti-PD-L1 or anti-CTLA-4 therapy, and 40% had some. Findings of the study overall: The investigators did not determine what antigen specificity the expanded peripheral T cells had.

Sequencing was performed with immunoSEQ multiplex PCR; in TCRdb, only in-frame clones are kept and a portion is missing. The sample lists 63,000 or so clones, about nine tenths occurring once. CDR3 length: 13 amino acids. Germline V gene data show CDR1 as SSHAT and CDR2 as FNYEAQ (reference sequence). Of note for this clone: Its antigen remains unidentified. Germline and junction disagree at one end, which may indicate a read error.

Autoimmune disease history or systemic immunosuppression disqualified patients. Sampling times: baseline, cycle 4 day 1, cycle 7 day 1. This sample comprised CD4+ or CD8+ T cells sorted from blood, obtained in a trial of the OX40 agonist ivuxolimab. This sequence joins TRBV7-7 and TRBJ1-1; D is undetermined. This receptor was taken from an adult with an advanced solid tumor such as melanoma, head and neck, liver or kidney cancer. CDR3 DNA: TGTGCTAGCAGCTTAGCTGGAGACACTGAAGCTTTCTTT. Its protein product is CASSLAGDTEAFF.